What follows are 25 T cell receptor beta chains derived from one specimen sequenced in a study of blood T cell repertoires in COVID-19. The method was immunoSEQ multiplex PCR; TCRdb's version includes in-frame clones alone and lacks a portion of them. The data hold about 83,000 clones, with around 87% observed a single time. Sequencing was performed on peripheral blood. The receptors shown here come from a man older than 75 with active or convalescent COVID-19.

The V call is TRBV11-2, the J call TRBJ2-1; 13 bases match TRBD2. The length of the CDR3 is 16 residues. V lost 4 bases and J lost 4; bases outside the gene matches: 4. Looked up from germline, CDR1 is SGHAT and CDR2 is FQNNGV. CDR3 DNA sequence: TGTGCCAGCAGCTCCCGGACTAGCGGGGGATACAATGAGCAGTTCTTC. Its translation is CASSSRTSGGYNEQFF.

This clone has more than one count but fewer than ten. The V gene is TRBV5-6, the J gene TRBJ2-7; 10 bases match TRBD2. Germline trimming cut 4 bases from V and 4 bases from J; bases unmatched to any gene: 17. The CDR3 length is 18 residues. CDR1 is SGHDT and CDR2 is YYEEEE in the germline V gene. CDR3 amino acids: CASSPWQRGGTIRYEQYV. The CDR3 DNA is TGTGCCAGCAGCCCATGGCAGCGGGGGGGGACAATCCGGTACGAGCAGTACGTC.

CDR3 DNA: TGTGCCAGCTCACCCCTGAGGATCCAGGGTAATGAAAAACTGTTTTTT. This gives the protein CASSPLRIQGNEKLFF. The chain employs TRBV18 and TRBJ1-4, with D possibly matching TRBD1 (5 bases). CDR1 KGHSH and CDR2 LQKENI come from the germline V gene. V gave up 3 bases and J gave up 4 bases, with 15 bases separating them. CDR3 length: 16 residues.

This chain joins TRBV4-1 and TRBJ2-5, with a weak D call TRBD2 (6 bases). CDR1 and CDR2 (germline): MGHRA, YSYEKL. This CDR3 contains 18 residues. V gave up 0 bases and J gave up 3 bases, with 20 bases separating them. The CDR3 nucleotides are TGCGCCAGCAGCCAAGATGATCTCGAGGACTACCGAAAAGAGACCCAGTACTTC. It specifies CASSQDDLEDYRKETQYF.

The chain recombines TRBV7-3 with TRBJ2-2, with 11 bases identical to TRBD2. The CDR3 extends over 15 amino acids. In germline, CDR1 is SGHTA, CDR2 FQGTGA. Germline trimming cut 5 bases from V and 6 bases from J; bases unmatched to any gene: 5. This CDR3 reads CASSPPGLAAGELFF. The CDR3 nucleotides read TGTGCCAGCAGCCCACCGGGACTAGCGGCCGGGGAGCTGTTTTTT.

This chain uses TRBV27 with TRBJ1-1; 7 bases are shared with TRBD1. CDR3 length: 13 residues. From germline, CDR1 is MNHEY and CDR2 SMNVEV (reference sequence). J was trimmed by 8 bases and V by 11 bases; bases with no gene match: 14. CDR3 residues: CALKGAGKKEAFF. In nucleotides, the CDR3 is TGTGCCCTGAAGGGGGCAGGGAAGAAGGAAGCTTTCTTT.

The CDR3 region is CASSPTGTDNSPLHF. The CDR3 DNA sequence: TGCGCCAGCAGCCCGACCGGGACTGATAATTCACCCCTCCACTTT. This chain links TRBV4-1 with TRBJ1-6; D is possibly TRBD1 (5 bases). Germline values: CDR1 MGHRA, CDR2 YSYEKL. V shed 4 bases and J shed 5 bases, with 12 bases lying between them. CDR3 length: 15 residues.

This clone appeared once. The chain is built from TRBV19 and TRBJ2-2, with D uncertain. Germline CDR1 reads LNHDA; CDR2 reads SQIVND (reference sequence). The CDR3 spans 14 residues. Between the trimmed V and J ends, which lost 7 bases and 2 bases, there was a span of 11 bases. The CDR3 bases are TGTGCCAGTAACCCTCGCGCCAACACCGGGGAGCTGTTTTTT. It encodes CASNPRANTGELFF.

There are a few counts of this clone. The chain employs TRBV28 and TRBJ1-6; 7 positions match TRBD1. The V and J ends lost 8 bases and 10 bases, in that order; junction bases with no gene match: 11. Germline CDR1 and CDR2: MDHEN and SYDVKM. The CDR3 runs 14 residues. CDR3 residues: CASGPGTAASPLHF. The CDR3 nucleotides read TGTGCCAGCGGACCCGGGACAGCCGCGTCACCCCTCCACTTT.

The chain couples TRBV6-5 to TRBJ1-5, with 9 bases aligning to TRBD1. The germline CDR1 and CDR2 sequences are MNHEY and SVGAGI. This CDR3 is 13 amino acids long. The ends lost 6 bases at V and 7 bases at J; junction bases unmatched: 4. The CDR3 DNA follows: TGTGCCAGCAGGCGGACAGGGGCCCAGCCCCAGCATTTT. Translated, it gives CASRRTGAQPQHF.

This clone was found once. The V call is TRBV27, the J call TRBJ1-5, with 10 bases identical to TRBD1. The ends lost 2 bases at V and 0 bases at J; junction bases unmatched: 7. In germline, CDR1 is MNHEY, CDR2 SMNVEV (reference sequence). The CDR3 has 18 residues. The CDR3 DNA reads TGTGCCAGCAGTTTAAGGGGACAGGGGTTTTATAGCAATCAGCCCCAGCATTTT. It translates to CASSLRGQGFYSNQPQHF.

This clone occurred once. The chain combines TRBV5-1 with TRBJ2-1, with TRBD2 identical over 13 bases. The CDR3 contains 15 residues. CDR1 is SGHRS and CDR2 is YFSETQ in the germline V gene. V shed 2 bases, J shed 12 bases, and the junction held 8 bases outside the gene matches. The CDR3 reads CASSFTSGRAGRQFF. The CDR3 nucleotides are TGCGCCAGCAGCTTTACTAGCGGGAGGGCAGGTCGGCAGTTCTTC.

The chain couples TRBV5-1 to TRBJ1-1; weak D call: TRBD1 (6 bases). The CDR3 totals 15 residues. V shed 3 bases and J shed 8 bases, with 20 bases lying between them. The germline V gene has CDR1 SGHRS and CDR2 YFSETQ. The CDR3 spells CASSSGDARPEEAFF. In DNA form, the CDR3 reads TGCGCCAGCAGCTCAGGGGACGCCCGACCCGAAGAAGCTTTCTTT.

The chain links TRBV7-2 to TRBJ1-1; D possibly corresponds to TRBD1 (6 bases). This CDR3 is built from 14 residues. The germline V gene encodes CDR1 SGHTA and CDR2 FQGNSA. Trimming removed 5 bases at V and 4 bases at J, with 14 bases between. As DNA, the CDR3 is TGTGCCAGCAGCACAGGGCTGTCGGGCACTGAAGCTTTCTTT. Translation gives CASSTGLSGTEAFF.

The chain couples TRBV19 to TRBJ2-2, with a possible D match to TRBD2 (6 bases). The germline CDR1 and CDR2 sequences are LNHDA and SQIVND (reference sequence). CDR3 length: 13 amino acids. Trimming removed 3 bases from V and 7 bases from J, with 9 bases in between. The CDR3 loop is CASSIGGIGELFF. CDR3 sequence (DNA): TGTGCCAGTAGTATCGGGGGTATCGGGGAGCTGTTTTTT.

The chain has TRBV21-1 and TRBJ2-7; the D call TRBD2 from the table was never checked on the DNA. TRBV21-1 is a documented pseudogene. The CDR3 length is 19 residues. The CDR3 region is CASSRTTSGAPGVVYEQYV. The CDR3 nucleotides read TGTGCCAGCAGCAGGACGACTAGCGGGGCGCCCGGAGTTGTCTACGAGCAGTACGTC.

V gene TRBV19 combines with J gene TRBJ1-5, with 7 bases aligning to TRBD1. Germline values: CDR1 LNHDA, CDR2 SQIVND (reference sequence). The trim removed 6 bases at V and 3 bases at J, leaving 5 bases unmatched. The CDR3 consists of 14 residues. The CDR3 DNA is TGTGCCAGTAGCCCGACAGGGACCAATCAGCCCCAGCATTTT. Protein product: CASSPTGTNQPQHF.

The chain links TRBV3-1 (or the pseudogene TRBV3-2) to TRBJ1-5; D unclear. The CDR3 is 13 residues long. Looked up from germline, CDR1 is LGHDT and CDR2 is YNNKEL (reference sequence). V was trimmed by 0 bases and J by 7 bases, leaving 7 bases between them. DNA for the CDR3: TGTGCCAGCAGCCAAGATCCCCGGCAGCCCCAGCATTTT. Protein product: CASSQDPRQPQHF.

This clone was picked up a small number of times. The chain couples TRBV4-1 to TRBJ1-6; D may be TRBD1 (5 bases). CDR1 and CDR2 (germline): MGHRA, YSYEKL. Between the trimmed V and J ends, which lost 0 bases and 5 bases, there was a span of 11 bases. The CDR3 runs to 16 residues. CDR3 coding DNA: TGCGCCAGCAGCCAAGATGGGGCGGGGAATAATTCACCCCTCCACTTT. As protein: CASSQDGAGNNSPLHF.

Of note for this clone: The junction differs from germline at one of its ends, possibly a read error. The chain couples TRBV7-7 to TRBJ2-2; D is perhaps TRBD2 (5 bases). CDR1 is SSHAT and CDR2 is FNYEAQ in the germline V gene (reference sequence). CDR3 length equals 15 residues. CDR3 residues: CASSLEISGIGELFF. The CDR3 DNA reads TGTGCTAGCAGCTTAGAGATATCGGGGATCGGGGAGCTGTTTTTT.

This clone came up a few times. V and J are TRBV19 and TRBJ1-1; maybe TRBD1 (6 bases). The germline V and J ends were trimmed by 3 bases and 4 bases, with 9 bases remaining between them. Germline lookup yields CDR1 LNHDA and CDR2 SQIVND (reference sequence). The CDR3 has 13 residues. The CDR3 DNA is TGTGCCAGTAGTATCCAGGGGAGCACTGAAGCTTTCTTT. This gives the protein CASSIQGSTEAFF.

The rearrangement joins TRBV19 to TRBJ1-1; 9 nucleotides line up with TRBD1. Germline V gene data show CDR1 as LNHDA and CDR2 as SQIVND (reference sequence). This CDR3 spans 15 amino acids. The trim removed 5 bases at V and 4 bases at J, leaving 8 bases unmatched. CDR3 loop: CASSLGDREFTEAFF. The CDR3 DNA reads TGTGCCAGTAGTCTTGGGGACAGGGAGTTCACTGAAGCTTTCTTT.

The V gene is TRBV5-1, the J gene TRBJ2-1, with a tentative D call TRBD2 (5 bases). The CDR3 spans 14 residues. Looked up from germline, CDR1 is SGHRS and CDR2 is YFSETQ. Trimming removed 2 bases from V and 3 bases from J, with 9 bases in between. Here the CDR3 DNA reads TGCGCCAGCAGCTTCACTCGGGGCTACAATGAGCAGTTCTTC. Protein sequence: CASSFTRGYNEQFF.

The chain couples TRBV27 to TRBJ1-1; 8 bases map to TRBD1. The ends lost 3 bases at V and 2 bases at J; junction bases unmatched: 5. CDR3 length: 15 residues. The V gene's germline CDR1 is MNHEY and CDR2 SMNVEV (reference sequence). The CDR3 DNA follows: TGTGCCAGCAGTTTCTCCCCAGGGGGCAACACTGAAGCTTTCTTT. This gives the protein CASSFSPGGNTEAFF.

The CDR3 is CASSRDSGYTF. CDR3 bases: TGTGCCAGCAGCCGGGACAGCGGCTACACCTTC. J is TRBJ1-2 and V is TRBV6-6; 7 nucleotides agree with TRBD1. This CDR3 has 11 residues. Germline-derived CDR1 and CDR2 are MNHNY and SVGAGI (reference sequence). V lost 6 bases and J lost 8; bases outside the gene matches: 3.